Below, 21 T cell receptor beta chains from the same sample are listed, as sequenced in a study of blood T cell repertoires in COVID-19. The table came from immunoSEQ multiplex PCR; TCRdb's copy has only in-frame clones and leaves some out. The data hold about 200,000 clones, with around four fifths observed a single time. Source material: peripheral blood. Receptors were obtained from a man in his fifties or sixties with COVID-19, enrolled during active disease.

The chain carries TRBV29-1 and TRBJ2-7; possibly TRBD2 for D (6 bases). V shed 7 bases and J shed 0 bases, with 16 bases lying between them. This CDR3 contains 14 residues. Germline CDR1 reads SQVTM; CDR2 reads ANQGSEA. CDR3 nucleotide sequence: TGCAGCGGCGGGGAAGGCCCAAGCTCCTACGAGCAGTACTTC. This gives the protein CSGGEGPSSYEQYF.

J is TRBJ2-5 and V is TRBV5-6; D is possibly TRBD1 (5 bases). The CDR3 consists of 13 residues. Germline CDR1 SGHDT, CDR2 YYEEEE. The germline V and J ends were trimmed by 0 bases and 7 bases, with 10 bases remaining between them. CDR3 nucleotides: TGTGCCAGCAGCTTGGCCCCAAGGGGGACCCAGTACTTC. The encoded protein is CASSLAPRGTQYF.

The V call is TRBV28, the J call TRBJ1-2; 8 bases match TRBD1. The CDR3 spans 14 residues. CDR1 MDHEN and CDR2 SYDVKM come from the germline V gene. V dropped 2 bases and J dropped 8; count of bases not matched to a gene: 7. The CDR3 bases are TGTGCCAGCAGTTTAGTAGCAGGGGGCCGGGGCTACACCTTC. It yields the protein CASSLVAGGRGYTF.

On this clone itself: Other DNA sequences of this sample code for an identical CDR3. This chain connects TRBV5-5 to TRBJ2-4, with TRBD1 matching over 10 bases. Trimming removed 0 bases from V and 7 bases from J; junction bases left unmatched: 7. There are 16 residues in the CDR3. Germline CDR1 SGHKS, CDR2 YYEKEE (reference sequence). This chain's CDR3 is CASSLEGTGVMNIQYF. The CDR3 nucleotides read TGTGCCAGCAGCTTGGAGGGGACAGGGGTCATGAACATTCAGTACTTC.

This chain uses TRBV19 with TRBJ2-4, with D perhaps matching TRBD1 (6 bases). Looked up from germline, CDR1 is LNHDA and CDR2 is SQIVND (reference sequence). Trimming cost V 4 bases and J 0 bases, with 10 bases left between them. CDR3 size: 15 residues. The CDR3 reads CASSTGVLAKNIQYF. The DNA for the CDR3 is TGTGCCAGTAGTACAGGGGTGCTAGCCAAAAACATTCAGTACTTC.

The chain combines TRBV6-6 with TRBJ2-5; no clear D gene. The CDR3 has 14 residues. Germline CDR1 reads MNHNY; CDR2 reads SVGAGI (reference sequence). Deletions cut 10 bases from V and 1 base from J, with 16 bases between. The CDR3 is CATTEQSFQETQYF. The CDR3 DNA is TGTGCCACTACAGAGCAGTCTTTCCAAGAGACCCAGTACTTC.

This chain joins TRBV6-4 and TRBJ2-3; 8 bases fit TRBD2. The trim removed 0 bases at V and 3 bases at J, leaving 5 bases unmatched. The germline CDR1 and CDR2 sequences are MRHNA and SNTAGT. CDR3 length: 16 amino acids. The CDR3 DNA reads TGTGCCAGCAGTGACTCGGGGGTAGCGGGGACAGATACGCAGTATTTT. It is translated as CASSDSGVAGTDTQYF.

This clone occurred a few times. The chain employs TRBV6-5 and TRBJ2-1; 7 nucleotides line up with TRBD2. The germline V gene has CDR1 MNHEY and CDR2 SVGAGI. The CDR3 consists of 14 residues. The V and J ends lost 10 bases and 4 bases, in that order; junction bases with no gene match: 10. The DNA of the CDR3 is TGTGCCACAGCTAGTACTAGCGAATACAATGAGCAGTTCTTC. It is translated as CATASTSEYNEQFF.

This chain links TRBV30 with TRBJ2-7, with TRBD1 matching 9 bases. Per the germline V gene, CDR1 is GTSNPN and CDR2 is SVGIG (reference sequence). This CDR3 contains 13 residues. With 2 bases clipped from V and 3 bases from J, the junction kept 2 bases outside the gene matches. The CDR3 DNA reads TGTGCCTGGAGTAGGACAGGGGACTACGAGCAGTACTTC. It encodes CAWSRTGDYEQYF.

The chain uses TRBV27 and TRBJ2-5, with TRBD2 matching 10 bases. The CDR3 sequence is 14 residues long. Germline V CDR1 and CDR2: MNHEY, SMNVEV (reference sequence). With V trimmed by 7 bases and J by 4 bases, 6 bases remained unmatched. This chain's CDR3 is CASNLAGAGETQYF. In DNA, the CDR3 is TGTGCCAGCAATCTAGCGGGAGCAGGAGAGACCCAGTACTTC.

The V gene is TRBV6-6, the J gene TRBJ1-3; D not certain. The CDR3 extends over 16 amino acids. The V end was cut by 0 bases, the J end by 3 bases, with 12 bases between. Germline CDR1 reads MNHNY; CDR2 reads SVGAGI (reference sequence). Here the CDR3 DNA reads TGTGCCAGCAGTTACTCGAGCCGGGTTGGTGGAAACACCATATATTTT. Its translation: CASSYSSRVGGNTIYF.

CDR3 nucleotide sequence: TGTGCCAGCAGTGAGACAGGGGCTAATGAAAAACTGTTTTTT. Translated, it gives CASSETGANEKLFF. The chain links TRBV6-2 or TRBV6-3 to TRBJ1-4; 8 bases agree with TRBD1. The CDR3 totals 14 residues. After removal of 5 bases from V and 3 bases from J, the junction contained 2 bases not matched to a gene. Germline loops: CDR1 MNHEY, CDR2 SVGEGT.

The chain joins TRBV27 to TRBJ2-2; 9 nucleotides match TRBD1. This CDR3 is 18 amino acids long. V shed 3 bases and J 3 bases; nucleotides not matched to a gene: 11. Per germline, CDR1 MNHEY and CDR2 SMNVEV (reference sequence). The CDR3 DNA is TGTGCCAGCAGTTTTTATCCTAGGACAGGGGTTCACACCGGGGAGCTGTTTTTT. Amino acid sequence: CASSFYPRTGVHTGELFF.

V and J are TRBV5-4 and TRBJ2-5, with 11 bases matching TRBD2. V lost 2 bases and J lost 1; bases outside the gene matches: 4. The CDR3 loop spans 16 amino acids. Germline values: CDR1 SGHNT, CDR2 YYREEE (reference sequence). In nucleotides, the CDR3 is TGTGCCAGCAGCTTAGGGACTAGCGGATTCCAAGAGACCCAGTACTTC. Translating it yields CASSLGTSGFQETQYF.

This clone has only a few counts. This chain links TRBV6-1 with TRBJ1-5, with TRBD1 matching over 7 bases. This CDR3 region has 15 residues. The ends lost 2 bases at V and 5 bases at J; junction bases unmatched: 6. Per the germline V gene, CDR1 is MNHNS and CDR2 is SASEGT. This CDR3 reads CASSETTGSYQPQHF. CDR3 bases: TGTGCCAGCAGTGAAACGACAGGGTCTTATCAGCCCCAGCATTTT.

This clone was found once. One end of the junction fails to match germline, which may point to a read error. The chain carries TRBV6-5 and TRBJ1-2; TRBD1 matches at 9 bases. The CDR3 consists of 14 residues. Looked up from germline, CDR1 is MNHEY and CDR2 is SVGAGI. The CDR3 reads CAGSWDRVNYGYTF. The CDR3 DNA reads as TGTGCCGGCAGCTGGGACAGGGTGAACTATGGCTACACCTTC.

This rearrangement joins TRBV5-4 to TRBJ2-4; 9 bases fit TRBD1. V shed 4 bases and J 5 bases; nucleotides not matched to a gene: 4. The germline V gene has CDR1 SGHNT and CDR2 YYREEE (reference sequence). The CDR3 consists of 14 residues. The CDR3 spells CASSPYRGQNIQYF. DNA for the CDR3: TGTGCCAGCAGCCCATACAGGGGGCAAAACATTCAGTACTTC.

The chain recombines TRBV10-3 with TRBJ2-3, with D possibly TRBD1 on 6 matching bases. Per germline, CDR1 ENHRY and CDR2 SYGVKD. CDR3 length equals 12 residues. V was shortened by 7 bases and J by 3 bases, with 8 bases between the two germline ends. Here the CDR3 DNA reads TGTGCCATCACCCAGGGGACAGATACGCAGTATTTT. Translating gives CAITQGTDTQYF.

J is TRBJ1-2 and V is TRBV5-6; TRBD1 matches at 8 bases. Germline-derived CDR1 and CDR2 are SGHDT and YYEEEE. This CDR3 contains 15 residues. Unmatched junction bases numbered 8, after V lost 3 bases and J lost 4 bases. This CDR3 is CASSSVDRVTYGYTF. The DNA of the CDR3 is TGTGCCAGCAGCTCGGTGGACAGGGTTACCTATGGCTACACCTTC.

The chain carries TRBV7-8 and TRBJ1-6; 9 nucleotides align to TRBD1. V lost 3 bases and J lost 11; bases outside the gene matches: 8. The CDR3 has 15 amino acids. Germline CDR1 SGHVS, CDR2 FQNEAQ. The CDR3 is CASSLDRGFRAPLHF. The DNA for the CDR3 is TGTGCCAGCAGCTTGGACAGGGGTTTTCGAGCACCCCTCCACTTT.

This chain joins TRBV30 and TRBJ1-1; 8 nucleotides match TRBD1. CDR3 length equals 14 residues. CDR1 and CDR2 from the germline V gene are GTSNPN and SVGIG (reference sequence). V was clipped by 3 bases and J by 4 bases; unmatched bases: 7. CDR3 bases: TGTGCCTGGAGCAGCGGACAGGGTTCCACTGAAGCTTTCTTT. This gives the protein CAWSSGQGSTEAFF.